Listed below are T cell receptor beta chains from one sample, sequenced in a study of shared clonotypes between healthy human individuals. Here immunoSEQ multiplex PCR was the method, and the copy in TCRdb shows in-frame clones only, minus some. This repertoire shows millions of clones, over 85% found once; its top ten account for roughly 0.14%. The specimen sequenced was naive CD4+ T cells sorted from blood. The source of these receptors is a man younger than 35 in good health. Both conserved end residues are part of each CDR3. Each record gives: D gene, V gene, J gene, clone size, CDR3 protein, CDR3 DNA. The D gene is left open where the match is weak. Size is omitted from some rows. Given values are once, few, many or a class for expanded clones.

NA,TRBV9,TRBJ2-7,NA,CASSVDGGQSYEQYF,TGTGCCAGCAGCGTAGACGGCGGGCAGTCCTACGAGCAGTACTTC
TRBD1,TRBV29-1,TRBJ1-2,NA,CSVTGTVNGYTF,TGCAGCGTAACAGGGACAGTTAATGGCTACACCTTC
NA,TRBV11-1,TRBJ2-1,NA,CASSLDSRNEQFF,TGTGCCAGCAGCTTAGACAGTCGCAATGAGCAGTTCTTC
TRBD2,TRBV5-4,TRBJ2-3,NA,CASSLTGGSTDTQYF,TGTGCCAGCAGCCTAACGGGAGGCAGCACAGATACGCAGTATTTT
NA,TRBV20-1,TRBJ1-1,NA,CSARGQVKAFF,TGCAGTGCTAGAGGACAGGTAAAAGCTTTCTTT
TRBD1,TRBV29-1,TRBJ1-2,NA,CSVVTFLKDRPWGGYTF,TGCAGCGTTGTTACATTCTTAAAGGACAGGCCATGGGGTGGCTACACCTTC
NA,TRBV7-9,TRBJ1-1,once,CASSSWEVMNTEAFF,TGTGCCAGCAGCTCTTGGGAGGTGATGAACACTGAAGCTTTCTTT
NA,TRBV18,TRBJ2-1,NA,CASSPPGINEQFF,TGTGCCAGCTCACCACCGGGTATCAATGAGCAGTTCTTC
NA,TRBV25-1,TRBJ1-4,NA,CASREGGGTNEKLFF,TGTGCCAGCAGGGAAGGGGGGGGGACTAATGAAAAACTGTTTTTT
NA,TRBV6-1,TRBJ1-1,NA,CASSESFPLNTEAFF,TGTGCCAGCAGTGAGAGCTTTCCCTTGAACACTGAAGCTTTCTTT
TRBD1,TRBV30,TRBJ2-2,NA,CAWSEHRGFTGELFF,TGTGCCTGGAGTGAACACAGGGGTTTCACCGGGGAGCTGTTTTTT
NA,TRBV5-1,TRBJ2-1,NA,CASSLPLDLNEQFF,TGCGCCAGCAGCTTACCATTGGACCTCAATGAGCAGTTCTTC
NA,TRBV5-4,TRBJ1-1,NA,CASSLRVGEAFF,TGTGCCAGCAGCTTGCGGGTTGGTGAAGCTTTCTTT
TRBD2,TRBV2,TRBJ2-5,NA,CASKVAGAYQETQYF,TGTGCCAGCAAGGTAGCGGGGGCTTACCAAGAGACCCAGTACTTC
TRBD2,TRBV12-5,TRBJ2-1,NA,CASGLSAGGRGNEQFF,TGTGCTAGTGGTTTGTCCGCCGGCGGGAGGGGAAATGAGCAGTTCTTC
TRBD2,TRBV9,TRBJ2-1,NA,CASSLGVAGGGEQFF,TGTGCCAGCAGCCTCGGGGTAGCGGGGGGAGGTGAGCAGTTCTTC